Here is one T cell receptor (beta chain) with its context. The specificity of this receptor is unknown. The input lacks base qualities; no much larger clone sits a single base away. Trimming leaves V shorter by 6 bases and J shorter by 3 bases, with the junction holding 6 bases beyond the gene matches. The CDR3 runs 14 amino acids, cysteine and phenylalanine included. Just the 42-base CDR3 DNA is kept, in frame starting at base 1. CDR1 is given as SGHTA and CDR2 as FQGNSA, both from the germline V gene. This sample was included in a study of blood T cells in healthy people across ages (dated by TCRdb to the mid-2010s). About the study as a whole: In model experiments, template switching captured roughly one uniquely barcoded TCR beta cDNA molecule for every two T cells. To track age-related changes in TCR beta repertoire diversity, the study relied on deep sequencing normalized with unique cDNA molecular identifiers. The donors were split into four age groups: young (average 16 years), middle-aged (39), aged (more than 60) and long-lived (over 80). Using the same blood draw, the study looked at two additional independent replicas of 1 million unique cDNA reads for two donors, one aged 18 to 30 and the other aged 80 or older.

The library was obtained by 5' RACE. The instrument was an Illumina HiSeq 2500. A second about 7 to 12 cycle PCR used a sample-barcoded 5' primer and a J-beta primer mix. A unique molecular identifier was introduced onto each TCR beta cDNA molecule by a template-switch 5' adaptor carrying 12 random nucleotides. At least 2.5 million CDR3-containing paired-end reads were obtained from each sample. All of the RNA was converted into first-strand cDNA using the Mint cDNA synthesis kit, with a TRBC-specific oligonucleotide serving as the primer. After uracil-DNA glycosylase treatment, a first 18-cycle PCR used universal primers M1SS and BC2_uni_R on all cDNA. On the study's bioinformatics: For normalization, 1 million high-quality reads, each with a distinct molecular identifier, were randomly selected from each sample. Instead of being binned into consensus sequences, reads that shared molecular identifiers were thrown out. MiTCR, run with a Q25 quality threshold and the strictest error-elimination algorithm, handled CDR3 identification, clonotype clustering and error correction. Lower-bound total TCR beta diversity was estimated with a nonparametric unseen species model using Euler transformation. The public reads were reanalyzed by TCRdb: fastp trimming at Q25, MiXCR alignment, in-frame beta chains only. Rows merge per CDR3 protein into single entries with the most common DNA and genes. Clone size and V and J calls follow TCRdb, not the original study. For this sample the table gives 550,000 to 650,000 distinct CDR3 sequences, of which approximately 26% were detected only once. The ten largest clonotypes hold about 3.9% of the sample.

The donors were around 39 Caucasian individuals from Russia, aged roughly 6 to 100 years, who were systemically healthy. Each donor gave ten milliliters of peripheral blood, collected into EDTA-treated Vacutainer tubes. Ficoll-Paque density-gradient centrifugation was used to isolate PBMCs, with at least 6 million obtained per sample. Total RNA was extracted from PBMCs with Trizol reagent, with at least 5.5 micrograms obtained per sample. The percentages of naive CD45RAhigh/CD27high T cells were determined by flow cytometry on a PBMC aliquot from every donor. General findings and caveats noted by the study authors: Observed TCR beta diversity per million T cells fell roughly linearly with age, and a significant reduction was already apparent by age roughly 40. The long-lived group showed more naive CD4+ T cells, fewer expanded clones and increased TCR diversity than the aged group, suggesting age selection. Estimates of total diversity based on one million sequenced T cells were considered lower bounds and underestimates. The CMV infection status of donors was not known, potentially confounding age-related changes in expanded clonotypes. Because profiling used bulk unsorted PBMCs, naive and antigen-experienced compartments could not be compared conclusively. A strong correlation was found between observed TCR beta diversity and the percentage of naive T cells measured by flow cytometry.

A further study also used this sample, focusing on T cells of mothers and their children. The other study reports the following: Donors were nine systemically healthy Caucasian individuals: three mothers and their six children. cDNA synthesis consumed the entire amount of extracted RNA, loaded at about 1.6 ug RNA in each 15 ul reaction. Sample barcodes and 2-4 random nucleotides were added via the M1S primer in the second PCR. Over 9.5 million TCR beta CDR3 reads were obtained for each mother, and some 3 million reads were obtained for each child. Thymic selection shapes the output of TCR recombination in a similar way in related and unrelated pairs, and inherited differences have a minor effect. Normalized repertoire overlap was always found to be slightly, but never significantly, higher in related mother-child pairs than in unrelated mother-child pairs. With a sensitivity of approximately 96 clones per million clonotypes, no persistent microchimeric T cell clones were detected. To look for features that set related mother-child pairs apart from unrelated individuals, the researchers ran deep NGS to compare the TCR beta repertoires of mothers and children. Mothers averaged about 40 +/- 4 years of age and children averaged 11 +/- 4 years. After adapter ligation was performed with NEBNext reagents, the libraries were sequenced on an Illumina HiSeq 2000 with 100+100 nt paired-end reads. To avoid cross-contamination, the mother libraries and the child libraries were prepared a month apart and sequenced in separate runs. Between roughly 500,000 and 2,300,000 distinct TCR beta clonotypes were identified per donor. Naive TCR beta clonotypes were estimated from low-frequency clonotypes matched to each donor's FACS-determined naive share, without sorting.

In this chain, TRBV7-2 is recombined with TRBJ2-7; the central 9 bases match TRBD2. This clonotype originated in a boy younger than 10 in good health. Specimen: blood. The DNA sequence is as follows: TGTGCCAGCAGATCGCGGGAGGGGGACTACGAGCAGTACTTC. Protein translation: CASRSREGDYEQYF.